The present T cell receptor (beta chain) was sequenced within a study of beta chain features in type 1 diabetes. All of the isolated RNA was reverse transcribed, so expressed TCRB transcripts were sequenced. Sequenced by immunoSEQ multiplex PCR; TCRdb stores in-frame clones only, minus some. Seen here are hundreds of thousands of clones, around 15% observed once, and the top ten hold about 0.086%. This clone was counted between two and nine times. V dropped 2 bases and J dropped 6; count of bases not matched to a gene: 3. Germline V gene data show CDR1 as KGHSH and CDR2 as LQKENI. The CDR3 length is 14 residues.

Sequences were obtained from naive CD4+ T cells from blood. This chain joins TRBV18 and TRBJ2-5, with 10 bases matching TRBD1. The receptor was isolated from a man aged 18 to 35 in good health. The DNA of the CDR3 is TGTGCCAGCTCACCAGGGACAGGGGACAAGACCCAGTACTTC. Translating gives CASSPGTGDKTQYF.